This TCR beta chain was found in a study of cytomegalovirus exposure and HLA in healthy donors. Study-wide findings and caveats: Reportedly, fewer N-insertions than the 666-donor mean appeared in an Asian-associated ancestry cluster in a later analysis. V segments that were indistinguishable, TRBV6-2 and TRBV6-3 among them, were omitted from analysis. A missense variant in DCLRE1C was later tied to TCR beta V- and J-gene trimming.

Per germline, CDR1 MNHNS and CDR2 SASEGT. The CDR3 has 14 residues. Losses at the gene ends were 2 bases for V and 5 bases for J; bases not matched to a gene: 4. Notes on this clone: Antigen: not known.

With 60 Vbeta and 13 Jbeta primers, the PCR was carried out. Original data processing: Unique TCR beta chains numbered approximately 80 million in a later analysis, with around 12 million shared. The assay was immunoSEQ multiplex PCR, and TCRdb's table has in-frame clones only and misses some. V and J calls and clone size are given by that table; D and trimming were obtained from the DNA. The sample lists 100,000 to 150,000 clones, 78% occurring once. Sequencing used PBMCs. The source of this sequence is a man aged 25 to 40 in good health and CMV-seropositive. The chain employs TRBV6-1 and TRBJ2-5; 8 nucleotides match TRBD1. As DNA, the CDR3 is TGTGCCAGCAGTGAACAGGGGGCGCGGGAGACCCAGTACTTC. The encoded protein is CASSEQGARETQYF.